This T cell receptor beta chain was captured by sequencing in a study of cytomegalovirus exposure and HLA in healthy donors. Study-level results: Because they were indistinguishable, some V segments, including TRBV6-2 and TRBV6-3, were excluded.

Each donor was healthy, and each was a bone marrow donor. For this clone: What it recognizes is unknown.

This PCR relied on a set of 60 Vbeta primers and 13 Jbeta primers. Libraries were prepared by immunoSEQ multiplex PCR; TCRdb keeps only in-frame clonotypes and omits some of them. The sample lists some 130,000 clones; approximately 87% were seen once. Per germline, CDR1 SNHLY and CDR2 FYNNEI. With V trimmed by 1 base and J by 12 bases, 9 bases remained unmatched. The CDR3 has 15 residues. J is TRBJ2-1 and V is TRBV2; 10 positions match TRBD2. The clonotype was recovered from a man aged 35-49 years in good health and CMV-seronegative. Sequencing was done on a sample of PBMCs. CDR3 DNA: TGTGCCAGCAGTGAAGACAGGACTAGCGGTCGTCGGCAGTTCTTC. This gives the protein CASSEDRTSGRRQFF.